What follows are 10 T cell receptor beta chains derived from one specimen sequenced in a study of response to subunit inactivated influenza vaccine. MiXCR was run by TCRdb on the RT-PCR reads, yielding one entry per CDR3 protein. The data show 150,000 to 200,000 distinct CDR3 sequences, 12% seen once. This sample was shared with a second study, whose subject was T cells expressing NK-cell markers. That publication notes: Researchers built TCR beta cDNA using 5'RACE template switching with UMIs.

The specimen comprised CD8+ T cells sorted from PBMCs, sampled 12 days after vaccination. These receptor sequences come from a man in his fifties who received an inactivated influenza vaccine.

This CDR3 is CASSENYNDEQYF. Written as DNA, the CDR3 is TGTGCCAGCAGCGAGAACTACAATGACGAGCAGTACTTC. The chain recombines TRBV9 with TRBJ2-7; the D is unclear. The CDR3 sequence is 13 residues long. V shed 3 bases and J shed 5 bases, with 12 bases lying between them. Germline loops: CDR1 SGDLS, CDR2 YYNGEE.

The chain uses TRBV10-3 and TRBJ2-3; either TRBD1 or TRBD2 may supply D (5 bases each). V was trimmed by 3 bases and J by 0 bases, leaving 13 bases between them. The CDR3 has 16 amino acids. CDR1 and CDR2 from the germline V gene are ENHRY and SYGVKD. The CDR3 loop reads CAISDSPGPSTDTQYF. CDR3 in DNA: TGTGCCATCAGTGACTCTCCGGGACCGAGCACAGATACGCAGTATTTT.

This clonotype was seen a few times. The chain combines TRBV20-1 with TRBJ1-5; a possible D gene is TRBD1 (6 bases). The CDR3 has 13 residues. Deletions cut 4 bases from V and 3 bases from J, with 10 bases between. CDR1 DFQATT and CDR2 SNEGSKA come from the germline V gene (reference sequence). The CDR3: CSATRGNNQPQHF. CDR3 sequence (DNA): TGCAGTGCTACCAGGGGAAACAATCAGCCCCAGCATTTT.

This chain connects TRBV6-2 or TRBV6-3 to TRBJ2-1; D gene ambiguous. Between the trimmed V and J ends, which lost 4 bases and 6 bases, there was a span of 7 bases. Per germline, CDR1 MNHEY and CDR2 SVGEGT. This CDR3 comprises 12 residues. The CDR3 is CASSLTSNEQFF. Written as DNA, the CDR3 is TGTGCCAGCAGTTTGACCAGCAATGAGCAGTTCTTC.

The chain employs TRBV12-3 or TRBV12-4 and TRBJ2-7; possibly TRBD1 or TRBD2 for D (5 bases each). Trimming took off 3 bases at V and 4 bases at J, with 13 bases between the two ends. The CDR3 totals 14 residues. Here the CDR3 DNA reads TGTGCCAGCAGTTTTTCGGGACCACCTTACGAGCAGTACTTC. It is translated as CASSFSGPPYEQYF.

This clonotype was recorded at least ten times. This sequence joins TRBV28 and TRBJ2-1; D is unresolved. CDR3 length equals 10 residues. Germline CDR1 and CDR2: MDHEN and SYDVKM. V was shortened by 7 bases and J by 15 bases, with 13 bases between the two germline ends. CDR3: CASIVPRRFF. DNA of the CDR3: TGTGCCAGCATCGTACCCCGGCGGTTCTTC.

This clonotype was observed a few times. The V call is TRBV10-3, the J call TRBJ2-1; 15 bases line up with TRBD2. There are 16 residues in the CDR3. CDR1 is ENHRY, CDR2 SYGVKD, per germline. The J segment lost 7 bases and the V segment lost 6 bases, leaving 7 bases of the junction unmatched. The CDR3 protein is CAIRRRTSGGVNEQFF. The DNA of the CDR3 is TGTGCCATCAGGAGACGGACTAGCGGGGGGGTAAATGAGCAGTTCTTC.

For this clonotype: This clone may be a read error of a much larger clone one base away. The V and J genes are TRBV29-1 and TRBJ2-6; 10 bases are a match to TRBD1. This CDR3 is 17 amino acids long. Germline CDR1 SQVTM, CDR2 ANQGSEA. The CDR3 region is CNVVSGTGESGANVLTF. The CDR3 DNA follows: TGCAACGTTGTTTCTGGGACAGGGGAATCGGGGGCCAACGTCCTGACTTTC. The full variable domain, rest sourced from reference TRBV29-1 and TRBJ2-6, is SAVISQKPSRDICQRGTSLTIQCQVDSQVTMMFWYRQQPGQSLTLIATANQGSEATYESGFVIDKFPISRPNLTFSTLTVSNMSPEDSSIYLCNVVSGTGESGANVLTFGAGSRLTVL.

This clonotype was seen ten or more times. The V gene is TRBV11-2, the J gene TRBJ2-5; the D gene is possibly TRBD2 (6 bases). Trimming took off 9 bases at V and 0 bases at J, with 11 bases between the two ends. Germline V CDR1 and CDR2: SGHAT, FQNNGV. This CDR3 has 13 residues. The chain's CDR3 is CASTGGNQETQYF. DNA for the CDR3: TGTGCCAGTACCGGGGGAAACCAAGAGACCCAGTACTTC.

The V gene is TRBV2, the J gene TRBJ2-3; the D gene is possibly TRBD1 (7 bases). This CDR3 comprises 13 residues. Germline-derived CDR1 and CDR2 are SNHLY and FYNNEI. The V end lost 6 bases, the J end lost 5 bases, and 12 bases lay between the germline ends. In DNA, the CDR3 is TGTGCCAGCAGCGACAGGGAGGTAGATACGCAGTATTTT. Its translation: CASSDREVDTQYF.